This TCR beta chain stems from a study of post-analysis software for immune sequencing data. This CDR3 is 21 amino acids long. Germline CDR1 MGHDK, CDR2 SYGVNS. V gave up 0 bases and J gave up 0 bases; unmatched junction bases: 13. Included in the TCR beta cDNA libraries were unique molecular identifiers. TCRdb re-called the PCR reads with MiXCR, one entry per CDR3 protein. The sample gives roughly 650,000 distinct CDR3 sequences, 55% to 60% of which show up once; around 11% is in the top ten. This clonotype was seen once. Antigen unknown. Study results and limitations: Patients used five TRBV segments, including TRBV5-6, TRBV5-1 and TRBV20-1, more often than controls.

The genes are TRBV25-1 and TRBJ2-3, with 12 positions matching TRBD2. Sequencing used blood. This TCR was sampled from a girl aged 2 to 9 with multiple sclerosis. The CDR3 reads CASSEYLSRLAGDGSTDTQYF. The CDR3, as DNA: TGTGCCAGCAGTGAATATCTGAGCCGACTAGCGGGAGATGGGAGCACAGATACGCAGTATTTT.